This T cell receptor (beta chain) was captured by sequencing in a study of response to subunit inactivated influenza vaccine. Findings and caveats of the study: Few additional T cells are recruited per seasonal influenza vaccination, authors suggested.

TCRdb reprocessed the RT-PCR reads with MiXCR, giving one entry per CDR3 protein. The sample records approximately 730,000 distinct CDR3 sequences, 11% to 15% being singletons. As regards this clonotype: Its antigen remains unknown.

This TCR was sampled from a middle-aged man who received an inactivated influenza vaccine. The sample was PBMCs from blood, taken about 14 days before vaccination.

The CDR3 region is CASSSWDSRQWTQYF. The CDR3 nucleotides read TGTGCCAGCAGCTCATGGGACAGCCGTCAGTGGACCCAGTACTTC. The chain combines TRBV7-9 with TRBJ2-5, with 7 bases lining up with TRBD1. Germline V gene sequence: CDR1 SEHNR, CDR2 FQNEAQ (reference sequence). The trim removed 4 bases at V and 7 bases at J, leaving 12 bases unmatched. The CDR3 covers 15 residues.